The 4 T cell receptor beta chains listed next were all sequenced from one sample in a study of T cells after yellow fever vaccination. TCRdb re-called the 5' RACE reads with MiXCR, one entry per CDR3 protein. The sample lists over 300,000 distinct CDR3 sequences; roughly 3.5% were seen once. The specimen comprised PBMCs, sampled on the day of the yellow fever booster vaccination. All receptors derive from a man aged 18 to 35 who received the YFV17D yellow fever vaccine.

The chain combines TRBV7-3 with TRBJ2-2; either TRBD1 or TRBD2 may fit D (5 bases each). This CDR3 spans 13 amino acids. V lost 5 bases to trimming and J lost 7 bases, with 11 bases between them. The germline gives CDR1 SGHTA, CDR2 FQGTGA. The CDR3 here is CASSDRDGGELFF. CDR3 coding DNA: TGTGCCAGCAGCGACCGGGACGGCGGGGAGCTGTTTTTT.

The chain uses TRBV6-1 and TRBJ1-5; no reliable D call. The V end lost 6 bases, the J end lost 1 base, and 7 bases lay between the germline ends. This CDR3 region has 13 residues. Germline V gives CDR1 MNHNS, CDR2 SASEGT. CDR3 sequence: CASREASNQPQHF. The CDR3 DNA follows: TGTGCCAGCAGGGAGGCCAGCAATCAGCCCCAGCATTTT.

This clonotype was seen at least ten times. The CDR3 bases are TGTGCCAGCAGGGGGACAGGGGCGCAGGGCTACACCTTC. It specifies CASRGTGAQGYTF. The chain recombines TRBV7-2 with TRBJ1-2; TRBD1 aligns across 10 bases. J gave up 8 bases and V 6 bases, and 6 bases lay outside the gene matches. From germline, CDR1 is SGHTA and CDR2 FQGNSA. The CDR3 extends over 13 amino acids.

This clonotype was observed many times. V usage is TRBV10-3 and J usage is TRBJ2-5; a weak D match, TRBD1 (5 bases). CDR1 and CDR2 from the germline V gene are ENHRY and SYGVKD. Trimming left V 10 bases short and J 4 bases short, with 16 bases between. The CDR3 length is 13 residues. CDR3 nucleotide sequence: TGTGCCACCGTAGGGGCTAGTGGAGAGACCCAGTACTTC. It specifies CATVGASGETQYF.